A single sample is the source of the 25 T cell receptor beta chains below, sequenced in a study of blood T cells in healthy people across ages. A sample-barcoded 5' primer and a J-beta primer mix were used in a second PCR of about 7 to 11 cycles. TCRdb used MiXCR to reprocess the 5' RACE reads, holding one entry per CDR3 protein. The data contain approximately 730,000 distinct CDR3 sequences, about 55% of them singletons. The sequencing sample was made of blood. These receptors originate from a man aged 80 or over in good health.

This clonotype was picked up a small number of times. The chain combines TRBV7-9 with TRBJ2-3; 10 bases match TRBD2. The V gene's germline CDR1 is SEHNR and CDR2 FQNEAQ (reference sequence). The CDR3 covers 17 residues. Trimming removed 4 bases from V and 3 bases from J; junction bases left unmatched: 10. CDR3 DNA: TGTGCCAGCAGCTCCCCGCTAGCGGGAGTTGGGACAGATACGCAGTATTTT. Translation gives CASSSPLAGVGTDTQYF. Supplemented by reference TRBV7-9 and TRBJ2-3, the full variable domain reads DTGVSQNPRHKITKRGQNVTFRCDPISEHNRLYWYRQTLGQGPEFLTYFQNEAQLEKSRLLSDRFSAERPKGSFSTLEIQRTEQGDSAMYLCASSSPLAGVGTDTQYFGPGTRLTVL.

The chain employs TRBV25-1 and TRBJ1-6, with TRBD1 identical over 7 bases. Germline V lookup: CDR1 MGHDK, CDR2 SYGVNS. The V gene end was trimmed by 2 bases and the J gene end by 9 bases; junction bases not matched to a gene: 7. CDR3 length: 15 residues. The CDR3 nucleotides read TGTGCCAGCAGTGAAGCCTCGACAGGGAGTTCACCCCTCCACTTT. This encodes CASSEASTGSSPLHF. The full variable domain, rest sourced from reference TRBV25-1 and TRBJ1-6, is EADIYQTPRYLVIGTGKKITLECSQTMGHDKMYWYQQDPGMELHLIHYSYGVNSTEKGDLSSESTVSRIRTEHFPLTLESARPSHTSQYLCASSEASTGSSPLHFGNGTRLTVT.

This clonotype appeared a few times. The chain couples TRBV6-1 to TRBJ2-1; either TRBD1 or TRBD2 may fit D (5 bases each). V lost 2 bases and J lost 11, with 19 bases in between. CDR1 and CDR2 (germline): MNHNS, SASEGT. The CDR3 is 15 amino acids. CDR3 sequence reads: CASSELAGTNAKQFF. Here the CDR3 DNA reads TGTGCCAGCAGTGAACTCGCAGGGACCAACGCCAAGCAGTTCTTC.

V is TRBV7-9 and J is TRBJ1-2, with 8 nucleotides matching TRBD1. The CDR3 loop spans 17 amino acids. CDR1 SEHNR and CDR2 FQNEAQ come from the germline V gene (reference sequence). The trim removed 7 bases at V and 3 bases at J, leaving 16 bases unmatched. This CDR3 reads CASTHPPRTGLDYGYTF. CDR3 in DNA: TGTGCCAGCACCCATCCCCCCCGGACAGGGCTGGACTATGGCTACACCTTC. The entire variable domain, with the rest obtained from reference TRBV7-9 and TRBJ1-2, is as follows: DTGVSQNPRHKITKRGQNVTFRCDPISEHNRLYWYRQTLGQGPEFLTYFQNEAQLEKSRLLSDRFSAERPKGSFSTLEIQRTEQGDSAMYLCASTHPPRTGLDYGYTFGSGTRLTVV.

In its sample, this clonotype was seen a few times. V usage is TRBV28 and J usage is TRBJ2-5; no reliable D call. The CDR3 contains 12 residues. The germline V gene has CDR1 MDHEN and CDR2 SYDVKM. Trimming stripped 2 bases from V and 4 bases from J, with 5 bases between. The CDR3 sequence: CASSLPRETQYF. The CDR3 coding sequence is TGTGCCAGCAGTTTACCCAGAGAGACCCAGTACTTC.

There are a few counts of this clonotype. This sequence joins TRBV4-2 and TRBJ2-7; D not certain. Germline lookup yields CDR1 LGHNA and CDR2 YNFKEQ. The V gene lost 4 bases and the J gene lost 0 bases, with 10 bases spanning the gap. The CDR3 is made up of 14 amino acids. The CDR3 reads CASSLIQTSYEQYF. The CDR3 DNA follows: TGTGCCAGCAGCCTGATACAGACCTCCTACGAGCAGTACTTC.

V gene TRBV29-1 combines with J gene TRBJ2-7; 10 bases are a match to TRBD1. Germline CDR1 and CDR2: SQVTM and ANQGSEA. The CDR3 spans 13 residues. With V trimmed by 4 bases and J by 0 bases, 0 bases remained unmatched. CDR3 protein: CSVGTGGSYEQYF. CDR3 sequence (DNA): TGCAGCGTTGGGACAGGGGGCTCCTACGAGCAGTACTTC.

The rearrangement joins TRBV20-1 to TRBJ2-3; 11 bases match TRBD2. There are 16 residues in the CDR3. Per germline, CDR1 DFQATT and CDR2 SNEGSKA (reference sequence). J gave up 5 bases and V 3 bases, and 10 bases lay outside the gene matches. CDR3 in DNA: TGCAGTGCTAGGGGACTAGCGGACATATCACGAGATACGCAGTATTTT. This sequence encodes CSARGLADISRDTQYF.

The chain couples TRBV6-5 to TRBJ2-5; maybe TRBD2 (6 bases). Between the trimmed V and J ends, which lost 0 bases and 11 bases, there was a span of 19 bases. Per the germline V gene, CDR1 is MNHEY and CDR2 is SVGAGI. The CDR3 spans 15 residues. Here the CDR3 DNA reads TGTGCCAGCAGTTACTCGGGACTCCCTGGAGGGATTCAGTACTTC. Its protein product is CASSYSGLPGGIQYF.

V gene TRBV7-2 combines with J gene TRBJ2-2, with D perhaps matching TRBD2 (6 bases). The V and J ends lost 4 bases and 4 bases respectively, with 10 bases between them. The length of the CDR3 is 14 residues. Per the germline V gene, CDR1 is SGHTA and CDR2 is FQGNSA. CDR3 DNA sequence: TGTGCCAGCAGCTCACGGGGGACCACCGGGGAGCTGTTTTTT. Its protein product is CASSSRGTTGELFF.

This clonotype has a single count. This chain joins TRBV20-1 and TRBJ1-1, with 9 bases lining up with TRBD1. Germline-derived CDR1 and CDR2 are DFQATT and SNEGSKA (reference sequence). The CDR3 is 15 amino acids. V lost 1 base, J lost 3 bases, and 6 bases stayed unmatched. CDR3 DNA: TGCAGTGCTAGAGTCAGACAGGGGGAGGACACTGAAGCTTTCTTT. This translates into CSARVRQGEDTEAFF.

The rearrangement joins TRBV18 to TRBJ2-7; a possible D gene is TRBD1 (5 bases). In germline, CDR1 is KGHSH, CDR2 LQKENI. The CDR3 consists of 19 residues. The ends were cut back, 5 bases at V and 0 bases at J, with 26 bases in the middle. The chain's CDR3 is CASSSQGIVTGGSSYEQYF. In DNA, the CDR3 is TGTGCCAGCTCATCCCAGGGAATCGTAACGGGCGGCAGCTCCTACGAGCAGTACTTC. The full variable domain, its missing parts supplied by reference TRBV18 and TRBJ2-7, is NAGVMQNPRHLVRRRGQEARLRCSPMKGHSHVYWYRQLPEEGLKFMVYLQKENIIDESGMPKERFSAEFPKEGPSILRIQQVVRGDSAAYFCASSSQGIVTGGSSYEQYFGPGTRLTVT.

This clonotype was seen many times. The rearrangement joins TRBV20-1 to TRBJ2-6; D gene ambiguous. This CDR3 is built from 14 residues. Per the germline V gene, CDR1 is DFQATT and CDR2 is SNEGSKA (reference sequence). The ends were cut back, 2 bases at V and 2 bases at J, with 7 bases in the middle. This chain's CDR3 is CSARSTPGANVLTF. CDR3 nucleotides: TGCAGTGCTAGAAGTACACCTGGGGCCAACGTCCTGACTTTC.

The V and J genes are TRBV11-1 and TRBJ2-7, with TRBD2 matching over 11 bases. The CDR3 covers 16 residues. V lost 3 bases and J lost 7; bases outside the gene matches: 11. CDR1 is SGHAT, CDR2 FQDESV, per germline (reference sequence). The CDR3 coding sequence is TGTGCCAGCAGCTTTCAGCTAGCGGGAGGAATCAATGAGCAGTACTTC. Its protein is CASSFQLAGGINEQYF.

J is TRBJ2-4 and V is TRBV9, with D tentatively TRBD2 (7 bases). The tail of the sequence fits TRBJ2-7 better, so the J call may be wrong. The CDR3 extends over 16 amino acids. Germline V CDR1 and CDR2: SGDLS, YYNGEE. The CDR3 DNA sequence: TGTGCCAGCAGCCCCCAAGTAGGGGGGGCTCTGTACGAGCAGTACTTC. This encodes CASSPQVGGALYEQYF.

The chain has TRBV19 and TRBJ2-7; the match to TRBD2 covers 9 bases. Germline V lookup: CDR1 LNHDA, CDR2 SQIVND (reference sequence). This CDR3 comprises 15 residues. J gave up 1 base and V 2 bases, and 3 bases lay outside the gene matches. CDR3 nucleotides: TGTGCCAGTAGTATAATAGCGGGGGCATCCTACGAGCAGTACTTC. Its translation is CASSIIAGASYEQYF.

The chain employs TRBV7-8 and TRBJ1-4; D gene unclear. The ends were cut back, 4 bases at V and 8 bases at J, with 20 bases in the middle. This CDR3 comprises 16 residues. The germline V gene encodes CDR1 SGHVS and CDR2 FQNEAQ. CDR3 in amino acids: CASSSTRTHSREKLFF. DNA for the CDR3: TGTGCCAGCAGCTCAACCAGGACTCACAGCCGGGAAAAACTGTTTTTT.

V is TRBV29-1 and J is TRBJ1-2, with D possibly matching TRBD1 (5 bases). The germline gives CDR1 SQVTM, CDR2 ANQGSEA. V was clipped by 3 bases and J by 2 bases, with 10 bases between them. The CDR3 is made up of 13 amino acids. The CDR3 bases are TGCAGCGTTGAGAATGGGGGGAACTATGGCTACACCTTC. The encoded protein is CSVENGGNYGYTF.

The chain joins TRBV20-1 to TRBJ2-3, with D maybe TRBD2 (6 bases). Trimming pared 3 bases from V and 14 bases from J, leaving 21 bases between. From germline, CDR1 is DFQATT and CDR2 SNEGSKA (reference sequence). The CDR3 covers 13 residues. CDR3 protein: CSASLEGSGRAYF. The CDR3 DNA sequence: TGCAGTGCTAGCCTTGAGGGGAGCGGGCGGGCGTATTTT.

This clonotype was counted at least ten times. V usage is TRBV7-6 and J usage is TRBJ2-7; 11 nucleotides agree with TRBD2. The V and J ends lost 4 bases and 3 bases, in that order; junction bases with no gene match: 11. This CDR3 is 17 amino acids long. Germline lookup yields CDR1 SGHVS and CDR2 FNYEAQ. The CDR3 reads CASSSSWVAGGIYEQYF. In nucleotides, the CDR3 is TGTGCCAGCAGCTCTTCCTGGGTAGCGGGAGGGATCTACGAGCAGTACTTC.

This chain links TRBV6-1 with TRBJ2-7, with TRBD2 as a possible D gene (5 bases). The J call may be incorrect, as the DNA end agrees better with TRBJ2-5. Germline-derived CDR1 and CDR2 are MNHNS and SASEGT. This CDR3 has 13 amino acids. The CDR3 sequence: CASSEGLAQTQYF. CDR3 nucleotides: TGTGCCAGCAGTGAAGGGCTAGCCCAGACCCAGTACTTC.

The V and J genes are TRBV4-1 and TRBJ1-2; D perhaps matches TRBD1 (5 bases). V was trimmed by 0 bases and J by 8 bases, leaving 13 bases between them. The CDR3 is made up of 14 amino acids. From germline, CDR1 is MGHRA and CDR2 YSYEKL. The CDR3, as DNA: TGCGCCAGCAGCCAAGAGGGGCGGACCAGGGGCTACACCTTC. Translating it yields CASSQEGRTRGYTF.

This clonotype was seen a handful of times. The chain has TRBV10-3 and TRBJ2-3; 9 nucleotides agree with TRBD1. V trimming: 10 bases; J trimming: 4 bases; junction bases outside the gene matches: 9. Per the germline V gene, CDR1 is ENHRY and CDR2 is SYGVKD. This CDR3 contains 14 residues. CDR3 nucleotide sequence: TGTGCCACAATCGGGACAGGGACCCCAGATACGCAGTATTTT. Translation gives CATIGTGTPDTQYF.

The J gene is TRBJ1-4, the V gene TRBV25-1, with D perhaps matching TRBD1 (6 bases). V was shortened by 4 bases and J by 9 bases, with 9 bases between the two germline ends. Germline V lookup: CDR1 MGHDK, CDR2 SYGVNS. The CDR3 length is 12 residues. CDR3 protein: CASSGRGKKLFF. In DNA, the CDR3 is TGTGCCAGCAGTGGCAGGGGCAAAAAACTGTTTTTT.

The chain uses TRBV5-1 and TRBJ1-3; TRBD1 is a possible D gene (5 bases). V was shortened by 7 bases and J by 1 base, with 18 bases between the two germline ends. Germline V gene lookup returns CDR1 SGHRS and CDR2 YFSETQ. This CDR3 has 16 residues. CDR3 residues: CASARDGVSSGNTIYF. The CDR3, as DNA: TGCGCCAGCGCCCGGGACGGCGTCTCTTCTGGAAACACCATATATTTT.